This T cell receptor (beta chain) was retrieved from a study of graft-versus-host responses after intestinal transplantation. Only in-frame clones appear in the TCRdb table, and some are missing; sequencing was by immunoSEQ multiplex PCR. This sample has approximately 9,000 clones, with roughly 27% found just once. Study-wide findings and caveats: GvH clones were identified in recipient marrow, with some first appearing in ileum or blood.

The CDR3 runs 15 residues. After the reaction, proliferating CFSE-low CD3+CD4+ and CD3+CD8+ responders were sorted. The material sequenced was alloreactive CD4+ T cells from a mixed lymphocyte reaction culture, taken before intestinal transplant. The sample's subset: CFSE-low proliferating T cells sorted from roughly 6-day pre-transplant mixed lymphocyte reaction (GvH or HvG direction). This TCR came from a human patient who received an intestinal transplant. V usage is TRBV21-1 and J usage is TRBJ2-1; the table's D gene call, TRBD2, was not cross checked with the DNA. TRBV21-1 is assigned pseudogene status. The CDR3 nucleotides read TGTGCCAGCAGGGGGGGACTAGCGGGAGCGGATGAGCAGTTCTTC. Residues: CASRGGLAGADEQFF.